Below are 20 T cell receptor beta chains sequenced from a single sample in a study of T cells after yellow fever vaccination. TCRdb processed the 5' RACE reads anew with MiXCR; each CDR3 protein has one entry. This table has a few hundred thousand distinct CDR3 sequences, less than 9% appearing once. Sequences were derived from CD4+ T cells sorted from PBMCs, sampled 15 days after the yellow fever booster vaccination. The receptors stem from a man between 25 and 39 years old who received the YFV17D yellow fever vaccine.

Notes on this clonotype: Being one base from a much bigger clone, this may be a read error. The genes are TRBV6-2 or TRBV6-3 and TRBJ2-1, with 7 bases matching TRBD1. Germline V gene lookup returns CDR1 MNHEY and CDR2 SVGEGT. Trimming at V came to 8 bases and at J to 3 bases, leaving 1 base not matched to a gene. The CDR3 consists of 12 residues. The CDR3: CASGTVYNEQFF. The CDR3 DNA reads as TGTGCCAGCGGGACAGTCTACAATGAGCAGTTCTTC.

This clonotype was observed at least ten times. The chain joins TRBV7-8 to TRBJ2-1, with 10 bases matching TRBD2. V trimming: 2 bases; J trimming: 7 bases; junction bases outside the gene matches: 8. This CDR3 comprises 16 residues. Germline CDR1 and CDR2: SGHVS and FQNEAQ. CDR3 region: CASSLSVAGGRNEQFF. CDR3 DNA: TGTGCCAGCAGCTTATCTGTAGCGGGAGGCCGGAATGAGCAGTTCTTC.

This clonotype was counted ten times or more. V is TRBV20-1 and J is TRBJ2-4; TRBD2 aligns across 7 bases. The CDR3 has 14 residues. Germline V CDR1 and CDR2: DFQATT, SNEGSKA (reference sequence). Unmatched junction bases numbered 5, after V lost 6 bases and J lost 0 bases. CDR3 in amino acids: CSAVSGIAKNIQYF. The CDR3 DNA reads as TGCAGTGCCGTGAGCGGGATAGCCAAAAACATTCAGTACTTC.

The chain has TRBV27 and TRBJ2-2, with D possibly matching TRBD1 (5 bases). The germline V and J ends were trimmed by 8 bases and 6 bases, with 13 bases remaining between them. The germline V gene has CDR1 MNHEY and CDR2 SMNVEV (reference sequence). The CDR3 runs 13 residues. The CDR3 loop reads CASSGRVPGELFF. The CDR3 DNA reads TGTGCCAGCTCCGGCAGGGTCCCCGGGGAGCTGTTTTTT.

This clonotype was counted ten times or more. This chain connects TRBV20-1 to TRBJ2-1; TRBD2 matches at 8 bases. Per the germline V gene, CDR1 is DFQATT and CDR2 is SNEGSKA (reference sequence). Losses at the gene ends were 6 bases for V and 3 bases for J; bases not matched to a gene: 10. The CDR3 is 15 residues long. In DNA, the CDR3 is TGCAGTGCCCCAGCGGGGGATCGTTTCTACAATGAGCAGTTCTTC. Translating it yields CSAPAGDRFYNEQFF.

This clonotype has just a few counts. The gene calls are TRBV5-1 and TRBJ2-7, with 13 positions matching TRBD2. Germline-derived CDR1 and CDR2 are SGHRS and YFSETQ. V lost 0 bases and J lost 1; bases outside the gene matches: 1. The CDR3 length is 16 residues. CDR3 loop: CASSLGTSGGSYEQYF. The CDR3 nucleotides read TGCGCCAGCAGCTTGGGGACTAGCGGGGGATCCTACGAGCAGTACTTC.

This clonotype showed up many times. The chain recombines TRBV20-1 with TRBJ2-1; 8 bases align to TRBD2. The V segment lost 4 bases and the J segment 3 bases; nucleotides outside the gene matches: 5. Per germline, CDR1 DFQATT and CDR2 SNEGSKA (reference sequence). This CDR3 is 14 amino acids long. The CDR3, as DNA: TGCAGTGCTATGAGCGGGAGAAGCTACAATGAGCAGTTCTTC. Translating gives CSAMSGRSYNEQFF.

This clonotype was recorded a few times. CDR3 DNA sequence: TGCAGCGTTGAGGTAGAACTGAACACTGAAGCTTTCTTT. It encodes CSVEVELNTEAFF. V gene TRBV29-1 combines with J gene TRBJ1-1; D is unclear. Germline V gene sequence: CDR1 SQVTM, CDR2 ANQGSEA. V lost 3 bases, J lost 0 bases, and 8 bases lay in between. The CDR3 is made up of 13 amino acids.

This clonotype turned up a few times. CDR3: CASSPRLSGRDEQYF. For the CDR3, the DNA is TGTGCCAGCAGTCCCAGGCTGAGCGGTCGGGACGAGCAGTACTTC. This chain uses TRBV6-1 with TRBJ2-7, with a weak D call TRBD2 (5 bases). The CDR3 has 15 amino acids. The germline CDR1 and CDR2 sequences are MNHNS and SASEGT. The V gene lost 5 bases and the J gene lost 5 bases, with 19 bases spanning the gap.

With regard to this clonotype: This may be a read error: a much more frequent sequence differs by one nucleotide. J is TRBJ2-7 and V is TRBV3-1, with D uncertain. Germline CDR1 is LGHDT and CDR2 is YNNKEL (reference sequence). The CDR3 is 14 amino acids. Deletions cut 1 base from V and 4 bases from J, with 11 bases between. The CDR3 region is CASSQVGVSYEQYF. The CDR3 nucleotides are TGTGCCAGCAGCCAAGTAGGAGTAAGTTACGAGCAGTACTTC.

In this sample, this clonotype turned up many times. CDR3 in DNA: TGTGCCAGCAGCTTAGTGGCAGGCTCCTACGAGCAGTACTTC. It is translated as CASSLVAGSYEQYF. This chain connects TRBV7-2 to TRBJ2-7, with D unresolved. Per the germline V gene, CDR1 is SGHTA and CDR2 is FQGNSA. V was clipped by 1 base and J by 0 bases, with 7 bases between them. The CDR3 is made up of 14 amino acids.

CDR3: CASSRTSGKIYNEQFF. CDR3 sequence (DNA): TGTGCCAGTAGTAGGACTAGCGGGAAAATTTACAATGAGCAGTTCTTC. The V and J genes are TRBV19 and TRBJ2-1; 12 positions match TRBD2. Germline V gene sequence: CDR1 LNHDA, CDR2 SQIVND (reference sequence). CDR3 length equals 16 residues. V was pared by 4 bases and J by 4 bases, with 5 bases of the junction left unmatched.

The chain employs TRBV20-1 and TRBJ2-1, with D hard to call. The CDR3 extends over 12 amino acids. Germline CDR1 DFQATT, CDR2 SNEGSKA (reference sequence). Trimming shortened V by 0 bases and J by 4 bases, and 4 bases separated the two germline ends. The CDR3, as DNA: TGCAGTGCTAGAGATGGATACAATGAGCAGTTCTTC. This gives the protein CSARDGYNEQFF.

There are many counts of this clonotype. The chain carries TRBV29-1 and TRBJ2-3, with D unresolved. Germline V gives CDR1 SQVTM, CDR2 ANQGSEA. The V gene lost 4 bases and the J gene lost 2 bases, with 10 bases spanning the gap. The CDR3 is 13 residues long. The CDR3 sequence is CSVVRQNTDTQYF. In DNA, the CDR3 is TGCAGCGTTGTACGTCAGAACACAGATACGCAGTATTTT.

The chain employs TRBV19 and TRBJ2-7, with D perhaps TRBD1 (6 bases). V gave up 5 bases and J gave up 5 bases, with 16 bases separating them. Germline loops: CDR1 LNHDA, CDR2 SQIVND (reference sequence). This CDR3 region has 14 residues. This chain's CDR3 is CASSATGSLHEQYF. CDR3 nucleotide sequence: TGTGCCAGTAGTGCTACAGGGTCGCTCCACGAGCAGTACTTC. Full variable domain (rest looked up from reference TRBV19 and TRBJ2-7): DGGITQSPKYLFRKEGQNVTLSCEQNLNHDAMYWYRQDPGQGLRLIYYSQIVNDFQKGDIAEGYSVSREKKESFPLTVTSAQKNPTAFYLCASSATGSLHEQYFGPGTRLTVT.

This clonotype was found many times. The chain is built from TRBV24-1 and TRBJ2-3; D assignment may be TRBD1 or TRBD2 (5 bases each). The germline gives CDR1 KGHDR, CDR2 SFDVKD. V shed 7 bases and J shed 0 bases, with 16 bases lying between them. The CDR3 extends over 16 amino acids. The CDR3 is CATRATGTASTDTQYF. CDR3 in DNA: TGTGCCACCAGAGCGACCGGGACGGCTAGCACAGATACGCAGTATTTT.

This chain uses TRBV18 with TRBJ1-4; D is unresolved. V shed 2 bases and J shed 4 bases, with 5 bases lying between them. This CDR3 contains 13 residues. Germline V gene data show CDR1 as KGHSH and CDR2 as LQKENI. The CDR3 DNA is TGTGCCAGCTCACCAAACGGTAATGAAAAACTGTTTTTT. Protein: CASSPNGNEKLFF.

This clonotype was seen only a few times. The chain uses TRBV20-1 and TRBJ2-7, with no clear D. There are 13 residues in the CDR3. V was cut by 1 base and J by 2 bases, with 9 bases left in between. Germline V gene data show CDR1 as DFQATT and CDR2 as SNEGSKA (reference sequence). CDR3 nucleotides: TGCAGTGCTAGAGTGCGGTCTACCTACGAGCAGTACTTC. It yields the protein CSARVRSTYEQYF.

There are a few counts of this clonotype. The V and J genes are TRBV20-1 and TRBJ2-7, with 12 bases fitting TRBD2. This CDR3 region has 14 residues. With 6 bases clipped from V and 4 bases from J, the junction kept 7 bases outside the gene matches. The germline gives CDR1 DFQATT, CDR2 SNEGSKA (reference sequence). The CDR3 DNA sequence: TGCAGTGCAGACGCCGGGACTAGCGGGTACGAGCAGTACTTC. Its translation is CSADAGTSGYEQYF.

This clonotype occurred a few times. The V call is TRBV2, the J call TRBJ1-1; 7 bases match TRBD1. From germline, CDR1 is SNHLY and CDR2 FYNNEI. V dropped 10 bases and J dropped 1; count of bases not matched to a gene: 9. The CDR3 loop spans 14 amino acids. CDR3: CATGAGTANTEAFF. CDR3 nucleotides: TGTGCCACGGGGGCCGGGACAGCGAACACTGAAGCTTTCTTT.